One sample yielded the 18 T cell receptor beta chains listed below, sequenced in a study of T cell repertoires in cytomegalovirus infection. TCRdb used MiXCR to reprocess the reads, holding one entry per CDR3 protein. The sample holds roughly 720,000 distinct CDR3 sequences, roughly a third seen once. The sample comprised PBMCs. The receptor source for this set is a human donor in good health (CMV status not recorded). Some clones in this sample may be carry-over from other donors' samples.

The chain links TRBV2 to TRBJ1-1; D call uncertain. Germline CDR1 SNHLY, CDR2 FYNNEI. This CDR3 region has 13 residues. V gave up 3 bases and J gave up 6 bases, with 11 bases separating them. The CDR3 here is CASSEESVSEAFF. CDR3 sequence (DNA): TGTGCCAGCAGTGAGGAGTCAGTGTCTGAAGCTTTCTTT.

V is TRBV20-1 and J is TRBJ2-4; 7 bases are a match to TRBD2. J was trimmed by 3 bases and V by 0 bases; bases with no gene match: 8. This CDR3 has 16 amino acids. From germline, CDR1 is DFQATT and CDR2 SNEGSKA (reference sequence). The CDR3 sequence: CSARDFLAEFKNIQYF. Written as DNA, the CDR3 is TGCAGTGCTAGAGATTTCCTAGCGGAGTTCAAAAACATTCAGTACTTC.

This clonotype occurred a few times. The J gene is TRBJ2-7, the V gene TRBV12-3 or TRBV12-4; weak D call: TRBD1 (6 bases). CDR3 length: 13 residues. V gave up 5 bases and J gave up 5 bases, with 13 bases separating them. The CDR3 reads CASSRGGRNEQYF. CDR3 bases: TGTGCCAGCAGTAGAGGGGGAAGGAACGAGCAGTACTTC.

This clonotype was found a few times. The chain joins TRBV11-2 to TRBJ2-1; TRBD2 agrees at 11 bases. This CDR3 has 17 residues. Germline V lookup: CDR1 SGHAT, CDR2 FQNNGV. V shed 6 bases and J 8 bases; nucleotides not matched to a gene: 15. The CDR3: CASRTSGVGGANHEQFF. CDR3 coding DNA: TGTGCCAGCAGGACTAGCGGGGTCGGAGGCGCGAACCATGAGCAGTTCTTC.

The chain employs TRBV6-6 and TRBJ1-3; possibly TRBD1 for D (5 bases). Trimming shortened V by 0 bases and J by 0 bases, and 9 bases separated the two germline ends. CDR3 size: 16 residues. Germline V gene sequence: CDR1 MNHNY, CDR2 SVGAGI (reference sequence). CDR3 bases: TGTGCCAGCAGTTACTCGAACAGGCGCTCTGGAAACACCATATATTTT. Its protein product is CASSYSNRRSGNTIYF.

The V call is TRBV28, the J call TRBJ1-5; maybe TRBD1 (6 bases). The germline gives CDR1 MDHEN, CDR2 SYDVKM. With 3 bases removed from V and 6 bases from J, the gap between germline ends came to 18 bases. CDR3 length equals 16 residues. The CDR3 DNA follows: TGTGCCAGCAGTTTTTACCCACAGGCAGGGGTTCAGCCCCAGCATTTT. It codes for CASSFYPQAGVQPQHF.

Details on this clonotype: Just one base apart from a much larger clone, this may be a read error. This CDR3 fails to terminate in the conserved phenylalanine or tryptophan, so it likely reflects a read error. This rearrangement joins TRBV7-8 to TRBJ1-5; 7 nucleotides agree with TRBD1. The CDR3 is 15 residues long. Trimming took 5 bases from V and 12 from J; bases not matched to a gene: 16. Germline-derived CDR1 and CDR2 are SGHVS and FQNEAQ. The CDR3 DNA is TGTGCCAGCAGCCCCGGGACAGCCCTAAATTACCTCCAGCATTTG. It is translated as CASSPGTALNYLQHL.

J is TRBJ2-3 and V is TRBV7-9, with 7 bases matching TRBD2. The germline gives CDR1 SEHNR, CDR2 FQNEAQ (reference sequence). The junction had 7 bases not matched to a gene; V was cut back by 5 bases and J by 2 bases. The CDR3 has 15 residues. In DNA form, the CDR3 reads TGTGCCAGCAGCCCGGGGAGGGCCTACACAGATACGCAGTATTTT. Amino acid sequence: CASSPGRAYTDTQYF. Complete variable domain (other parts from reference TRBV7-9 and TRBJ2-3): DTGVSQNPRHKITKRGQNVTFRCDPISEHNRLYWYRQTLGQGPEFLTYFQNEAQLEKSRLLSDRFSAERPKGSFSTLEIQRTEQGDSAMYLCASSPGRAYTDTQYFGPGTRLTVL.

As concerns this clonotype: No conserved phenylalanine or tryptophan ends this CDR3, so it is likely a read error. The genes are TRBV28 and TRBJ2-5; 10 positions match TRBD1. Trimming took 9 bases from V and 6 from J; bases not matched to a gene: 10. The CDR3 is made up of 14 amino acids. In germline, CDR1 is MDHEN, CDR2 SYDVKM. CDR3 residues: CASQMDRGIKTQYL. The CDR3, as DNA: TGTGCCAGTCAGATGGACAGGGGGATAAAGACCCAGTACTTG.

CDR3 DNA sequence: TGTGCCAGCAGTTACTGGGGGACGGATCCTTACGAGCAGTACTTC. Its translation is CASSYWGTDPYEQYF. The gene calls are TRBV6-5 and TRBJ2-7, with D possibly called TRBD1 or TRBD2 (5 bases each). Trimming stripped 1 base from V and 4 bases from J, with 14 bases between. The germline gives CDR1 MNHEY, CDR2 SVGAGI. The CDR3 spans 15 residues.

The chain couples TRBV6-9 to TRBJ2-1; 7 nucleotides line up with TRBD2. The trim removed 0 bases at V and 3 bases at J, leaving 11 bases unmatched. The CDR3 runs 18 residues. Per the germline V gene, CDR1 is MNHGY and CDR2 is SVAAGI. CDR3 nucleotide sequence: TGTGCCAGCAGTTATTCGCCCTCTCTAGCGGCGGGCTACAATGAGCAGTTCTTC. It translates to CASSYSPSLAAGYNEQFF.

The rearrangement uses TRBV5-1 and TRBJ2-2; D is unresolved. CDR3 length equals 14 residues. Germline V gene data show CDR1 as SGHRS and CDR2 as YFSETQ. V dropped 4 bases and J dropped 5 bases, with 12 bases sitting between them. CDR3 coding DNA: TGCGCCAGCAGCGCACAAGGGTTGACCGGGGAGCTGTTTTTT. It translates to CASSAQGLTGELFF.

The gene calls are TRBV6-5 and TRBJ1-1; 9 bases are a match to TRBD1. This CDR3 comprises 14 residues. Germline CDR1 reads MNHEY; CDR2 reads SVGAGI. The J segment lost 7 bases and the V segment lost 6 bases, leaving 9 bases of the junction unmatched. The DNA of the CDR3 is TGTGCCAGCAGGACTAGACAGGGGGTAGGTGAAGCTTTCTTT. It translates to CASRTRQGVGEAFF.

The chain employs TRBV4-1 and TRBJ2-1, with D possibly being TRBD2 (5 bases). Trimming took off 3 bases at V and 5 bases at J, with 14 bases between the two ends. The CDR3 sequence is 15 residues long. The germline CDR1 and CDR2 sequences are MGHRA and YSYEKL. The CDR3 DNA follows: TGCGCCAGCAGCCACCCGGGGTTAGCTAACAATGAGCAGTTCTTC. This encodes CASSHPGLANNEQFF.

This clonotype has a count of ten or more. The V call is TRBV28, the J call TRBJ1-1, with 7 bases lining up with TRBD1. CDR1 is MDHEN, CDR2 SYDVKM, per germline. This CDR3 has 16 residues. Trimming at V came to 4 bases and at J to 1 base, leaving 9 bases not matched to a gene. The CDR3 DNA reads as TGTGCCAGCAGTTCCCCCGGGACAGCTTGGAACACTGAAGCTTTCTTT. Its translation is CASSSPGTAWNTEAFF.

CDR3 nucleotide sequence: TGTGCCAGCAGCACCACCGCGGCTAGCGGGAATTTTTTCTATGAGCAGTTCTTC. This encodes CASSTTAASGNFFYEQFF. The gene calls are TRBV9 and TRBJ2-1; 9 bases match TRBD2. From germline, CDR1 is SGDLS and CDR2 YYNGEE. V shed 4 bases and J 8 bases; nucleotides not matched to a gene: 19. The CDR3 contains 18 residues.

The chain joins TRBV28 to TRBJ1-1; 8 bases fit TRBD1. The CDR3 has 15 residues. Germline loops: CDR1 MDHEN, CDR2 SYDVKM. J was trimmed by 1 base and V by 6 bases; bases with no gene match: 7. The CDR3, as DNA: TGTGCCAGCAGACAGGGGGGAGGGCGGAACACTGAAGCTTTCTTT. It encodes CASRQGGGRNTEAFF.

V is TRBV14 and J is TRBJ2-2; D tentatively fits TRBD1 or TRBD2 (6 bases each). V was pared by 1 base and J by 2 bases, with 8 bases between. Germline lookup yields CDR1 SGHDN and CDR2 FVKESK. The CDR3 is 15 amino acids. For the CDR3, the DNA is TGTGCCAGCAGCCAAGCGGGGGCCAACACCGGGGAGCTGTTTTTT. This codes for CASSQAGANTGELFF.